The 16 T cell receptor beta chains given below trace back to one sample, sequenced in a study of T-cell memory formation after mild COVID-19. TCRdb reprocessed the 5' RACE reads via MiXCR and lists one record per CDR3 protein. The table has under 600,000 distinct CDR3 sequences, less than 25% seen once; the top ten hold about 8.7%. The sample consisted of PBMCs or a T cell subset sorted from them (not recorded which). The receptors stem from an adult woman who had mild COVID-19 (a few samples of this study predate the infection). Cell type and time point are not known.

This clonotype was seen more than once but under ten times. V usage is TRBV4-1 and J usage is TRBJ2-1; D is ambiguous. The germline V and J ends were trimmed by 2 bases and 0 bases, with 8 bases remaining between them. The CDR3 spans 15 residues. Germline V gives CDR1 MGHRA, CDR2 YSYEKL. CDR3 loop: CASSQKASSYNEQFF. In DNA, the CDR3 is TGCGCCAGCAGCCAAAAGGCGAGCTCCTACAATGAGCAGTTCTTC.

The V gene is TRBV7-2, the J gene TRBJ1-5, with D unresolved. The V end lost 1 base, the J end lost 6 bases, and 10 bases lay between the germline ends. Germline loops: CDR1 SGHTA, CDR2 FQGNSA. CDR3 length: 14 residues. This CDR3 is CASSLVLGGQPQHF. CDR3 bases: TGTGCCAGCAGCTTAGTGTTGGGTGGTCAGCCCCAGCATTTT. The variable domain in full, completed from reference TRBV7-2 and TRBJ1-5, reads GAGVSQSPSNKVTEKGKDVELRCDPISGHTALYWYRQSLGQGLEFLIYFQGNSAPDKSGLPSDRFSAERTGGSVSTLTIQRTQQEDSAVYLCASSLVLGGQPQHFGDGTRLSIL.

The CDR3, as DNA: TGTGCCAGCAGCCCTAAGACAGGCCTTTTAGCCAAAAACATTCAGTACTTC. This gives the protein CASSPKTGLLAKNIQYF. This chain links TRBV11-3 with TRBJ2-4; D may be TRBD1 (6 bases). Looked up from germline, CDR1 is SGHNT and CDR2 is YENEEA. The CDR3 spans 17 residues. Trimming removed 5 bases from V and 0 bases from J, with 17 bases in between.

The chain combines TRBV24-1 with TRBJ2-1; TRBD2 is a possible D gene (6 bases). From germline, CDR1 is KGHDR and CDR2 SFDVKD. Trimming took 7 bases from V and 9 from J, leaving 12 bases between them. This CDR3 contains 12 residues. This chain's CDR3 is CATREEGSEQFF. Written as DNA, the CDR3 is TGTGCCACCAGGGAGGAGGGGAGTGAGCAGTTCTTC.

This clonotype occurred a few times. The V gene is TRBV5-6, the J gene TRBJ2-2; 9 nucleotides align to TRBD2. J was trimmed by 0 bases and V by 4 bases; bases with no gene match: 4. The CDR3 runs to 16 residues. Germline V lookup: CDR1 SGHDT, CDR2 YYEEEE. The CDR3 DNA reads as TGTGCCAGCAGCCAAATAGCGGGGGCGAACACCGGGGAGCTGTTTTTT. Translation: CASSQIAGANTGELFF.

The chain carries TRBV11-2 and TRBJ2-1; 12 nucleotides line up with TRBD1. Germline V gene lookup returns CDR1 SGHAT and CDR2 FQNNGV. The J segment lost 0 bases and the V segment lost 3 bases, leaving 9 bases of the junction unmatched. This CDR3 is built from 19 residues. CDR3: CASSLGTGGHESSYNEQFF. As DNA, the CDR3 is TGTGCCAGCAGCTTGGGGACAGGGGGCCATGAAAGCTCCTACAATGAGCAGTTCTTC. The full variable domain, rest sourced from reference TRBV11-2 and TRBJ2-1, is EAGVAQSPRYKIIEKRQSVAFWCNPISGHATLYWYQQILGQGPKLLIQFQNNGVVDDSQLPKDRFSAERLKGVDSTLKIQPAKLEDSAVYLCASSLGTGGHESSYNEQFFGPGTRLTVL.

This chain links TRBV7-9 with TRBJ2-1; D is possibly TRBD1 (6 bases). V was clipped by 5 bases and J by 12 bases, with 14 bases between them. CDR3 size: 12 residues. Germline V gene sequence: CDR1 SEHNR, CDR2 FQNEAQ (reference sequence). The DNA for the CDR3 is TGTGCCAGCAGCCAAACAGGGAACCCGCAGTTCTTC. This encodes CASSQTGNPQFF. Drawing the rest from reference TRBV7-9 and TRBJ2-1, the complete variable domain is DTGVSQNPRHKITKRGQNVTFRCDPISEHNRLYWYRQTLGQGPEFLTYFQNEAQLEKSRLLSDRFSAERPKGSFSTLEIQRTEQGDSAMYLCASSQTGNPQFFGPGTRLTVL.

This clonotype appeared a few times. CDR3 coding DNA: TGTGCCAGCACTAAAATGGGGTACAATGAGCAGTTCTTC. Residues: CASTKMGYNEQFF. V usage is TRBV6-2 or TRBV6-3 and J usage is TRBJ2-1; D gene uncertain. This CDR3 is 13 amino acids long. V lost 7 bases to trimming and J lost 4 bases, with 11 bases between them. Per the germline V gene, CDR1 is MNHEY and CDR2 is SVGEGT.

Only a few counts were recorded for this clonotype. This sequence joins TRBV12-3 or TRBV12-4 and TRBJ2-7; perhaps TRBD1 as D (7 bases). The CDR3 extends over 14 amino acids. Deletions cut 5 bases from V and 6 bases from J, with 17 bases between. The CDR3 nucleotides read TGTGCCAGCAGTGTCACAGGGGAGGCCCCCGAGCAGTACTTC. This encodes CASSVTGEAPEQYF.

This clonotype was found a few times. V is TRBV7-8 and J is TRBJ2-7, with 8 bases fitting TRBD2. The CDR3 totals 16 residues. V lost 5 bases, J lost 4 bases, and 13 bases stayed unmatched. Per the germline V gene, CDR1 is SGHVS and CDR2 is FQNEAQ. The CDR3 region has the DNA TGTGCCAGCAGCCTCTCCCCGGGACTAGTAACTTACGAGCAGTACTTC. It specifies CASSLSPGLVTYEQYF.

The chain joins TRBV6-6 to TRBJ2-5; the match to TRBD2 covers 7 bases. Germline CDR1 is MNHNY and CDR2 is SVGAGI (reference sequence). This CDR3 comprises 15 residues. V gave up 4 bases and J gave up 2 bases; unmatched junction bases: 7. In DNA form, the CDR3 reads TGTGCCAGCAGTTCTCGAGCGGGGTGGCAAGAGACCCAGTACTTC. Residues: CASSSRAGWQETQYF.

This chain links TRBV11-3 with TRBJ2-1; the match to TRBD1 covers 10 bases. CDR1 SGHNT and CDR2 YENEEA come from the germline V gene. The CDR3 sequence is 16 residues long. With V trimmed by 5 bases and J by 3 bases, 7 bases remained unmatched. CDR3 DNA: TGTGCCAGCAGCATCCCCGGACAGGGGGTCTACAATGAGCAGTTCTTC. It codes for CASSIPGQGVYNEQFF.

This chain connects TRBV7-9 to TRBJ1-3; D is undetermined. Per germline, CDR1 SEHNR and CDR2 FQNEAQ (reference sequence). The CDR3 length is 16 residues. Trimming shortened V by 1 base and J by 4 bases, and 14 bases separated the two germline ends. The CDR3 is CASSLVGGDLGNTIYF. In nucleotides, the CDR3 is TGTGCCAGCAGCTTAGTGGGAGGCGACTTGGGAAACACCATATATTTT. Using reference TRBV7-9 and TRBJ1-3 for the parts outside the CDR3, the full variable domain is DTGVSQNPRHKITKRGQNVTFRCDPISEHNRLYWYRQTLGQGPEFLTYFQNEAQLEKSRLLSDRFSAERPKGSFSTLEIQRTEQGDSAMYLCASSLVGGDLGNTIYFGEGSWLTVV.

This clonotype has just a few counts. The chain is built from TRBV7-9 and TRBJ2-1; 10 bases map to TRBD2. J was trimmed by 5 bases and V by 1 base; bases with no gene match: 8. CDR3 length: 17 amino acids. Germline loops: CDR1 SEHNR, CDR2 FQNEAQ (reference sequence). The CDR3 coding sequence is TGTGCCAGCAGCTTAGAACCAGCGGGAGGGCCGAACAATGAGCAGTTCTTC. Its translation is CASSLEPAGGPNNEQFF.

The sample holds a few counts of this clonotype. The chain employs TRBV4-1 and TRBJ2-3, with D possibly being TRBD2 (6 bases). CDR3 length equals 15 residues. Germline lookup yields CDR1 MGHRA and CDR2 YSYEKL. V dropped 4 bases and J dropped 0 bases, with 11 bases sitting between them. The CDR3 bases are TGCGCCAGCAGCCGGGGGACTGAGAGCACAGATACGCAGTATTTT. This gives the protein CASSRGTESTDTQYF.

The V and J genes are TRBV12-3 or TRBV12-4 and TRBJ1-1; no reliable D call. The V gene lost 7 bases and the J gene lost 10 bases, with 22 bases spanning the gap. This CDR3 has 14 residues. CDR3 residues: CASTSSGSSSSAFF. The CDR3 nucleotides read TGTGCCAGCACCTCCTCGGGCTCCTCTTCTTCAGCTTTCTTT.